This TCR beta chain was recovered during a study of cytomegalovirus exposure and HLA in healthy donors. Study-wide context: The study's early data release held about 77 million unique TCRs from HLA-typed donors.

Trimming pared 6 bases from V and 3 bases from J, leaving 16 bases between. Germline V gene sequence: CDR1 MNHNS, CDR2 SASEGT. The CDR3 totals 15 residues. Primers included in the PCR were 60 Vbeta and 13 Jbeta primers. Assay: immunoSEQ multiplex PCR; the TCRdb copy retains only in-frame clones and omits some. The sample consists of around 96,000 clones, around 64% of them appearing once. Study results and caveats: It was likely that a cluster of highly shared sequence variants was a sequencing artifact.

On this clone: Its antigen is unidentified.

The sample was PBMCs. This sequence was found in a man aged 60 to 75 in good health and CMV-seronegative. The chain links TRBV6-1 to TRBJ2-3, with a tentative D call TRBD1 (6 bases). The CDR3 loop reads CASRDTGFGTDTQYF. The CDR3 DNA follows: TGTGCCAGCAGGGATACAGGGTTTGGTACAGATACGCAGTATTTT.